Described below is a single TCR beta chain sequence and its context. These data belong to a study of technical replicates of blood from several donors. Sequencing was performed with immunoSEQ multiplex PCR; in TCRdb, only in-frame clones are kept and a portion is missing. This table has 65,000 to 95,000 clones, 95% to 98% appearing once. Germline CDR1 is MNHEY and CDR2 is SVGAGI. With 10 bases removed from V and 6 bases from J, the gap between germline ends came to 10 bases. The CDR3 is 11 residues long. The sample comprised T cells isolated from PBMCs. The receptor's source is a human donor in good health. V and J are TRBV6-5 and TRBJ2-1; no firm D call. CDR3 sequence: CATLLFNEQFF. For the CDR3, the DNA is TGTGCCACCTTACTCTTCAATGAGCAGTTCTTC.